Following are 25 T cell receptor beta chains from one sample sequenced in a study of cytomegalovirus exposure and HLA in healthy donors. 60 Vbeta and 13 Jbeta primers were used in PCR. The repertoire was sequenced with immunoSEQ multiplex PCR; TCRdb's copy has only in-frame clones and lacks some. The sample has about 120,000 clones, roughly 69% seen once. Sequencing was carried out using PBMCs. The receptor set was obtained from a human donor in good health.

V gene TRBV7-2 combines with J gene TRBJ2-1; 7 bases are a match to TRBD2. CDR3 length equals 15 residues. Germline values: CDR1 SGHTA, CDR2 FQGNSA. V shed 4 bases and J 2 bases; nucleotides not matched to a gene: 5. The CDR3 is CASSSSAGTYNEQFF. In DNA, the CDR3 is TGTGCCAGCAGCTCATCAGCGGGGACCTACAATGAGCAGTTCTTC.

This clone was counted once. The gene calls are TRBV7-8 and TRBJ1-1, with D unresolved. The CDR3 contains 14 residues. Germline CDR1 and CDR2: SGHVS and FQNEAQ. V shed 1 base and J shed 2 bases, with 8 bases lying between them. The CDR3 region is CASSLETGNTEAFF. CDR3 bases: TGTGCCAGCAGCTTAGAGACTGGAAACACTGAAGCTTTCTTT.

The sample holds a few counts of this clone. The V call is TRBV6-5, the J call TRBJ1-3; maybe TRBD1 (6 bases). CDR1 is MNHEY, CDR2 SVGAGI, per germline. This CDR3 has 15 amino acids. The V gene lost 4 bases and the J gene lost 0 bases, with 10 bases spanning the gap. CDR3 sequence (DNA): TGTGCCAGCAGTTTGGGGGACAACTCTGGAAACACCATATATTTT. Translating it yields CASSLGDNSGNTIYF.

The chain couples TRBV6-5 to TRBJ2-3; 8 bases align to TRBD2. Germline V gene data show CDR1 as MNHEY and CDR2 as SVGAGI. The trim removed 2 bases at V and 3 bases at J, leaving 1 base unmatched. This CDR3 has 14 residues. The CDR3 is CASSYRGGTDTQYF. As DNA, the CDR3 is TGTGCCAGCAGTTACCGCGGGGGGACAGATACGCAGTATTTT.

This clone was observed a few times. This chain uses TRBV19 with TRBJ2-6; D is unclear. V was shortened by 8 bases and J by 6 bases, with 14 bases between the two germline ends. CDR1 and CDR2 from the germline V gene are LNHDA and SQIVND (reference sequence). This CDR3 has 14 amino acids. This CDR3 reads CASAKWSEANVLTF. The DNA of the CDR3 is TGTGCCAGTGCAAAATGGAGCGAGGCCAACGTCCTGACTTTC.

This clone was counted only a few times. The CDR3 DNA is TGCAGCGGGGGGACAGGAGACTTGAATGAGCAGTTCTTC. Amino acids: CSGGTGDLNEQFF. The chain is built from TRBV29-1 and TRBJ2-1, with 8 bases that match TRBD1. V was pared by 7 bases and J by 7 bases, with 9 bases of the junction left unmatched. This CDR3 is 13 amino acids long. Germline loops: CDR1 SQVTM, CDR2 ANQGSEA.

This clone has only a few counts. The rearrangement uses TRBV30 and TRBJ2-2; TRBD2 aligns across 11 bases. The CDR3 runs to 15 residues. Germline V gene lookup returns CDR1 GTSNPN and CDR2 SVGIG (reference sequence). V shed 3 bases and J 7 bases; nucleotides not matched to a gene: 7. Here the CDR3 DNA reads TGTGCCTGGAGGACTAGCGGGACTGCGCACGGGGAGCTGTTTTTT. It specifies CAWRTSGTAHGELFF.

The V gene is TRBV4-3, the J gene TRBJ1-1; the D is unclear. The CDR3 has 15 amino acids. Germline V gene lookup returns CDR1 LGHNA and CDR2 YSLEER. Trimming removed 1 base at V and 3 bases at J, with 12 bases between. The DNA for the CDR3 is TGCGCCAGCAGCCAAGCTGCAGGAAGGCACACTGAAGCTTTCTTT. Protein product: CASSQAAGRHTEAFF.

V and J are TRBV30 and TRBJ1-5; TRBD1 might be the D (5 bases). V lost 2 bases and J 4 bases, leaving 9 bases between the germline ends. CDR3 length equals 13 residues. In germline, CDR1 is GTSNPN, CDR2 SVGIG (reference sequence). The chain's CDR3 is CAWSSGYNQPQHF. CDR3 in DNA: TGTGCCTGGAGTTCAGGGTATAATCAGCCCCAGCATTTT.

Turning to this clone: At one end, the junction sequence differs from germline, possibly due to a read error. The genes are TRBV11-2 and TRBJ1-2, with D possibly being TRBD1 (6 bases). Germline V gives CDR1 SGHAT, CDR2 FQNNGV. The CDR3 loop spans 14 amino acids. CDR3 coding DNA: TGTGCCAGCAGCCCCACCCCGACAGGTGACGTTCAGGAATTC. It translates to CASSPTPTGDVQEF.

The chain joins TRBV4-1 to TRBJ2-7, with a possible D match to TRBD1 (5 bases). The germline CDR1 and CDR2 sequences are MGHRA and YSYEKL. V lost 4 bases and J 2 bases, leaving 12 bases between the germline ends. The CDR3 extends over 14 amino acids. The CDR3: CASSPLGVAYEQYF. CDR3 DNA: TGCGCCAGCAGCCCCCTAGGGGTGGCCTACGAGCAGTACTTC.

The V call is TRBV4-2, the J call TRBJ2-1; TRBD2 matches 12 bases. There are 17 residues in the CDR3. From germline, CDR1 is LGHNA and CDR2 YNFKEQ. J lost 9 bases, V lost 0 bases, and 9 bases had no gene match. The CDR3 protein is CASSQEATSGGRGEQFF. DNA for the CDR3: TGTGCCAGCAGCCAAGAAGCGACTAGCGGGGGCCGGGGTGAGCAGTTCTTC.

The V and J genes are TRBV14 and TRBJ2-7, with D maybe TRBD1 (6 bases). The CDR3 has 13 amino acids. Germline lookup yields CDR1 SGHDN and CDR2 FVKESK. Trimming took off 3 bases at V and 3 bases at J, with 9 bases between the two ends. The CDR3 DNA is TGTGCCAGCAGCCACGGACAGCTCTACGAGCAGTACTTC. Encoded protein: CASSHGQLYEQYF.

This chain links TRBV29-1 with TRBJ1-2; D is unclear. Germline-derived CDR1 and CDR2 are SQVTM and ANQGSEA. The CDR3 covers 13 residues. The ends were cut back, 3 bases at V and 3 bases at J, with 11 bases in the middle. The DNA for the CDR3 is TGCAGCGTTGATACCCAGTCCCACTATGGCTACACCTTC. This sequence encodes CSVDTQSHYGYTF.

The chain couples TRBV27 to TRBJ2-7, with 7 bases aligning to TRBD2. V shed 10 bases, J shed 3 bases, and the junction held 9 bases outside the gene matches. From germline, CDR1 is MNHEY and CDR2 SMNVEV (reference sequence). This CDR3 spans 13 amino acids. The CDR3 region is CATRKWEGYEQYF. For the CDR3, the DNA is TGTGCCACCAGAAAATGGGAGGGCTACGAGCAGTACTTC.

The chain combines TRBV2 with TRBJ1-5; D is uncertain. CDR3 length equals 13 residues. Trimming cost V 7 bases and J 7 bases, with 14 bases left between them. The germline V gene encodes CDR1 SNHLY and CDR2 FYNNEI. CDR3 region: CASTQRTGQPQHF. The DNA of the CDR3 is TGTGCCAGCACCCAGCGGACGGGGCAGCCCCAGCATTTT.

The rearrangement links TRBV21-1 to TRBJ1-4; whether TRBD1, the table's D call, matches the DNA was not checked. TRBV21-1 is described as a pseudogene. The CDR3 sequence is 15 residues long. In DNA form, the CDR3 reads TGTGCCAGCGCAGCTAACAGGGGGCCTGGAGAAAAACTGTTTTTT. Amino acids: CASAANRGPGEKLFF.

The chain uses TRBV30 and TRBJ2-6, with D perhaps TRBD1 (5 bases). V was clipped by 3 bases and J by 0 bases, with 9 bases between them. The CDR3 is 15 residues long. Per the germline V gene, CDR1 is GTSNPN and CDR2 is SVGIG (reference sequence). The CDR3 sequence is CAWSQGISGANVLTF. The CDR3 coding sequence is TGTGCCTGGAGCCAGGGAATCTCTGGGGCCAACGTCCTGACTTTC.

This chain links TRBV7-2 with TRBJ2-1; maybe TRBD2 (7 bases). V was shortened by 2 bases and J by 5 bases, with 13 bases between the two germline ends. Germline loops: CDR1 SGHTA, CDR2 FQGNSA. The CDR3 runs 15 residues. The CDR3 loop reads CASSLTGGPDNEQFF. CDR3 DNA: TGTGCCAGCAGCTTAACGGGGGGCCCCGACAATGAGCAGTTCTTC.

The chain has TRBV28 and TRBJ1-2; 8 nucleotides align to TRBD1. V lost 8 bases to trimming and J lost 6 bases; unmatched junction nucleotides: 8. CDR3 length: 13 amino acids. CDR1 is MDHEN and CDR2 is SYDVKM in the germline V gene. The CDR3 spells CASLRTGRDGYTF. CDR3 sequence (DNA): TGTGCCAGCCTTAGGACAGGGAGGGATGGCTACACCTTC.

Notes on this clone: One end of the junction does not line up with germline, which may come from a read error. This chain connects TRBV11-2 to TRBJ2-5; 9 nucleotides align to TRBD1. The germline gives CDR1 SGHAT, CDR2 FQNNGV. This CDR3 spans 16 amino acids. CDR3 sequence (DNA): TGTGCCAGCAGCCGATTCGGACAGGGGCAGGCAGAGACCCCGTACTTC. It is translated as CASSRFGQGQAETPYF.

The V gene is TRBV28, the J gene TRBJ2-7; 11 nucleotides align to TRBD2. V lost 5 bases and J lost 4; bases outside the gene matches: 7. The germline V gene encodes CDR1 MDHEN and CDR2 SYDVKM. The CDR3 length is 15 residues. The CDR3 region has the DNA TGTGCCAGCAGTCTCACTAGCGGGAGCGGGTACGAGCAGTACTTC. Its protein product is CASSLTSGSGYEQYF.

The J gene is TRBJ2-5, the V gene TRBV5-6, with 7 bases lining up with TRBD2. The CDR3 totals 17 residues. V shed 3 bases and J 4 bases; nucleotides not matched to a gene: 15. Looked up from germline, CDR1 is SGHDT and CDR2 is YYEEEE. CDR3 protein: CASSSLILSAGRETQYF. DNA of the CDR3: TGTGCCAGCAGCTCACTTATCCTCTCAGCGGGGCGAGAGACCCAGTACTTC.

This clone was counted a few times. The chain joins TRBV6-5 to TRBJ2-1, with 9 bases that match TRBD2. The CDR3 spans 15 residues. The V gene end was trimmed by 6 bases and the J gene end by 7 bases; junction bases not matched to a gene: 10. Germline V lookup: CDR1 MNHEY, CDR2 SVGAGI. The CDR3 reads CASSRPAGGRNEQFF. The DNA of the CDR3 is TGTGCCAGCAGCCGCCCGGCGGGGGGGCGTAATGAGCAGTTCTTC.

The V and J genes are TRBV15 and TRBJ2-6; no definite D call. Germline values: CDR1 LNHNV, CDR2 YYDKDF (reference sequence). This CDR3 comprises 17 residues. Trimming removed 4 bases at V and 2 bases at J, with 15 bases between. The CDR3 nucleotides read TGTGCCACCAGCACAACACCTCGTACCACTGGGGCCAACGTCCTGACTTTC. This gives the protein CATSTTPRTTGANVLTF. The entire variable domain, with the rest obtained from reference TRBV15 and TRBJ2-6, is as follows: DAMVIQNPRYQVTQFGKPVTLSCSQTLNHNVMYWYQQKSSQAPKLLFHYYDKDFNNEADTPDNFQSRRPNTSFCFLDIRSPGLGDTAMYLCATSTTPRTTGANVLTFGAGSRLTVL.